Listed below are T cell receptor beta chains from one sample, sequenced in a study of blood T cell repertoires in COVID-19. Here immunoSEQ multiplex PCR was the method, and the copy in TCRdb shows in-frame clones only, minus some. The table lists some 280,000 clones, about 89% of them singletons. The source material was peripheral blood. The receptors here all came from a woman in her thirties or forties who had recovered from COVID-19. CDR3s include the opening cysteine and the closing phenylalanine or tryptophan. Fields, in order: D gene, CDR3 length, V gene, J gene, clone size, CDR3 protein, CDR3 DNA. A D gene is named only where the DNA matches it firmly. The size entry is marked missing in some rows and otherwise reads once, few, many or a size class.

d_call: -; cdr3_length: 13; v_call: TRBV3-1/TRBV3-2; j_call: TRBJ1-2; clone_size: -; cdr3_aa: CASSQGGRAGYTF; cdr3_nt: TGTGCCAGCAGCCAAGGGGGGAGGGCTGGCTACACCTTC
d_call: -; cdr3_length: 16; v_call: TRBV13; j_call: TRBJ1-3; clone_size: -; cdr3_aa: CASTQGDSRGGNTIYF; cdr3_nt: TGTGCCAGCACCCAGGGCGATTCTAGAGGTGGAAACACCATATATTTT
d_call: -; cdr3_length: 14; v_call: TRBV27; j_call: TRBJ1-6; clone_size: -; cdr3_aa: CASSLMVGGSPLHF; cdr3_nt: TGTGCCAGCAGTCTGATGGTCGGGGGTTCACCCCTCCACTTT
d_call: -; cdr3_length: 18; v_call: TRBV28; j_call: TRBJ1-3; clone_size: once; cdr3_aa: CASSPLRQLTASGNTIYF; cdr3_nt: TGTGCCAGCAGTCCCCTGAGGCAGCTCACCGCCTCTGGAAACACCATATATTTT
d_call: TRBD1; cdr3_length: 14; v_call: TRBV24-1; j_call: TRBJ1-1; clone_size: -; cdr3_aa: CATSETGGEGEAFF; cdr3_nt: TGTGCCACCAGTGAGACAGGGGGCGAGGGTGAAGCTTTCTTT
d_call: -; cdr3_length: 13; v_call: TRBV30; j_call: TRBJ1-4; clone_size: few; cdr3_aa: CALDGRVGEKLFF; cdr3_nt: TGTGCCTTGGATGGCCGGGTTGGCGAAAAACTGTTTTTT
d_call: -; cdr3_length: 13; v_call: TRBV4-1; j_call: TRBJ2-7; clone_size: -; cdr3_aa: CASSQARENEQYF; cdr3_nt: TGCGCCAGCAGCCAAGCGAGGGAGAACGAGCAGTACTTC
d_call: -; cdr3_length: 14; v_call: TRBV11-3; j_call: TRBJ2-1; clone_size: -; cdr3_aa: CASSLGTDDNEQFF; cdr3_nt: TGTGCCAGCAGCTTAGGGACAGACGACAATGAGCAGTTCTTC
d_call: -; cdr3_length: 13; v_call: TRBV2; j_call: TRBJ2-1; clone_size: -; cdr3_aa: CASTRQGRDEQFF; cdr3_nt: TGTGCCAGCACCCGACAGGGGAGGGATGAGCAGTTCTTC
d_call: TRBD2; cdr3_length: 16; v_call: TRBV3-1/TRBV3-2; j_call: TRBJ2-5; clone_size: -; cdr3_aa: CASSHSGSGTQETQYF; cdr3_nt: TGTGCCAGCAGCCATTCGGGTAGCGGGACTCAAGAGACCCAGTACTTC
d_call: TRBD2; cdr3_length: 15; v_call: TRBV6-1; j_call: TRBJ2-3; clone_size: -; cdr3_aa: CASSESGIKADTQYF; cdr3_nt: TGTGCCAGCAGTGAGAGCGGGATCAAGGCAGATACGCAGTATTTT
d_call: -; cdr3_length: 13; v_call: TRBV5-5; j_call: TRBJ2-7; clone_size: -; cdr3_aa: CASSQQEGYEQYF; cdr3_nt: TGTGCCAGCAGCCAACAGGAGGGTTACGAGCAGTACTTC
d_call: TRBD1; cdr3_length: 16; v_call: TRBV30; j_call: TRBJ1-4; clone_size: -; cdr3_aa: CAWRKTGGPANEKLFF; cdr3_nt: TGTGCCTGGAGGAAAACAGGGGGGCCTGCTAATGAAAAACTGTTTTTT
d_call: TRBD2; cdr3_length: 15; v_call: TRBV6-5; j_call: TRBJ2-2; clone_size: -; cdr3_aa: CASTPGRANTGELFF; cdr3_nt: TGTGCCAGCACCCCGGGGAGGGCGAACACCGGGGAGCTGTTTTTT
d_call: TRBD1; cdr3_length: 14; v_call: TRBV3-1/TRBV3-2; j_call: TRBJ2-2; clone_size: -; cdr3_aa: CASSPGQGTGELFF; cdr3_nt: TGTGCCAGCAGCCCGGGACAGGGGACCGGGGAGCTGTTTTTT
d_call: TRBD2; cdr3_length: 14; v_call: TRBV11-3; j_call: TRBJ2-5; clone_size: -; cdr3_aa: CASSASGNWETQYF; cdr3_nt: TGTGCCAGCAGCGCCAGCGGGAATTGGGAGACCCAGTACTTC